The 11 T cell receptor beta chains below all came from one sample that was sequenced in a study of tumor-infiltrating lymphocytes in localized non-small cell lung cancer. Sequenced by immunoSEQ multiplex PCR; TCRdb stores in-frame clones only, minus some. The profile covers tens of thousands of clones, with around 75% appearing a single time and approximately 6.3% taken by the ten largest. What was sequenced was lung tumor tissue. These receptors were collected from a human donor with non-small cell lung cancer.

The gene calls are TRBV7-3 and TRBJ1-2; no definite D call. Germline assignment: CDR1 SGHTA and CDR2 FQGTGA. The length of the CDR3 is 13 residues. Trimming left V 5 bases short and J 8 bases short, with 15 bases between. CDR3 loop: CASSPGPMGGYTF. DNA for the CDR3: TGTGCCAGCAGCCCGGGCCCCATGGGGGGCTACACCTTC.

The rearrangement uses TRBV9 and TRBJ2-1; 7 bases are shared with TRBD1. From germline, CDR1 is SGDLS and CDR2 YYNGEE. The trim removed 1 base at V and 5 bases at J, leaving 3 bases unmatched. The CDR3 has 14 amino acids. The CDR3 is CASSVWDRNNEQFF. CDR3 coding DNA: TGTGCCAGCAGCGTATGGGACAGAAACAATGAGCAGTTCTTC. Full variable domain (outside the CDR3, taken from reference TRBV9 and TRBJ2-1): DSGVTQTPKHLITATGQRVTLRCSPRSGDLSVYWYQQSLDQGLQFLIQYYNGEERAKGNILERFSAQQFPDLHSELNLSSLELGDSALYFCASSVWDRNNEQFFGPGTRLTVL.

The rearrangement links TRBV18 to TRBJ1-1, with unresolved D. Trimming pared 4 bases from V and 5 bases from J, leaving 8 bases between. Germline V CDR1 and CDR2: KGHSH, LQKENI. This CDR3 comprises 12 residues. CDR3 residues: CASSLSRTEAFF. The CDR3 nucleotides read TGTGCCAGCTCACTGAGTCGGACTGAAGCTTTCTTT.

This chain uses TRBV5-4 with TRBJ2-5; D not resolved. Deletions cut 1 base from V and 1 base from J, with 8 bases between. This CDR3 spans 14 amino acids. Germline V gives CDR1 SGHNT, CDR2 YYREEE (reference sequence). The CDR3 sequence is CASSLSTAQETQYF. The CDR3 bases are TGTGCCAGCAGCTTGAGCACAGCCCAAGAGACCCAGTACTTC. Using reference TRBV5-4 and TRBJ2-5 for the parts outside the CDR3, the full variable domain is ETGVTQSPTHLIKTRGQQVTLRCSSQSGHNTVSWYQQALGQGPQFIFQYYREEENGRGNFPPRFSGLQFPNYSSELNVNALELDDSALYLCASSLSTAQETQYFGPGTRLLVL.

This clone was recorded a few times. This chain joins TRBV10-2 and TRBJ1-5; D is undetermined. Looked up from germline, CDR1 is WSHSY and CDR2 is SAAADI. Trimming took 11 bases from V and 6 from J, leaving 20 bases between them. This CDR3 comprises 14 residues. The CDR3 DNA is TGCGCCGTCTCACCGGAGGGAGTCTTTCAGCCCCAGCATTTT. Translated, it gives CAVSPEGVFQPQHF.

The chain links TRBV5-6 to TRBJ2-3, with D unclear. The germline gives CDR1 SGHDT, CDR2 YYEEEE. V shed 0 bases and J shed 6 bases, with 8 bases lying between them. This CDR3 comprises 13 residues. The CDR3: CASSLAGWDTQYF. For the CDR3, the DNA is TGTGCCAGCAGCTTGGCTGGGTGGGATACGCAGTATTTT.

The rearrangement joins TRBV7-2 to TRBJ1-1; a possible D gene is TRBD1 (5 bases). The V gene lost 5 bases and the J gene lost 8 bases, with 18 bases spanning the gap. In germline, CDR1 is SGHTA, CDR2 FQGNSA. This CDR3 contains 14 residues. Here the CDR3 DNA reads TGTGCCAGCAGCCTTGGGGCTAAAACAGGAGAAGCTTTCTTT. It specifies CASSLGAKTGEAFF.

The V call is TRBV14, the J call TRBJ2-3, with 12 bases that match TRBD2. The trim removed 4 bases at V and 4 bases at J, leaving 0 bases unmatched. The germline CDR1 and CDR2 sequences are SGHDN and FVKESK. CDR3 length: 14 amino acids. Here the CDR3 DNA reads TGTGCCAGCAGCCCTAGCGGGGGGGCAGATACGCAGTATTTT. Translated: CASSPSGGADTQYF.

The chain has TRBV2 and TRBJ2-7, with 14 bases matching TRBD2. Per germline, CDR1 SNHLY and CDR2 FYNNEI. The CDR3 is made up of 15 amino acids. The V and J ends lost 3 bases and 10 bases, in that order; junction bases with no gene match: 8. The CDR3 sequence: CASSDPAGLAGVQYF. The CDR3 DNA is TGTGCCAGCAGTGACCCTGCGGGACTAGCGGGGGTCCAGTACTTC.

For the CDR3, the DNA is TGTGCCGGAAGGATGGGGACTAGTTCTTCCGGGGAGCTGTTTTTT. Its protein product is CAGRMGTSSSGELFF. The J gene is TRBJ2-2, the V gene TRBV2, with TRBD2 matching 8 bases. The CDR3 length is 15 residues. CDR1 is SNHLY and CDR2 is FYNNEI in the germline V gene. Germline trimming cut 11 bases from V and 6 bases from J; bases unmatched to any gene: 14.

The gene calls are TRBV6-1 and TRBJ2-1; 10 bases fit TRBD2. Per the germline V gene, CDR1 is MNHNS and CDR2 is SASEGT. Trimming removed 5 bases from V and 9 bases from J; junction bases left unmatched: 7. The CDR3 runs 14 residues. CDR3 DNA sequence: TGTGCCAGCAGTCTCGGACTAGCGGAGGGTGAGCAGTTCTTC. Translated: CASSLGLAEGEQFF.